The source of this TCR beta chain is a study of technical replicates of blood from several donors. Sequencing used immunoSEQ multiplex PCR; TCRdb keeps in-frame clones, though not all of them. The data contain about 100,000 clones, approximately 95% of them singletons. The specimen sequenced was T cells isolated from PBMCs. The sequence was obtained from a human donor in good health.

The CDR3 coding sequence is TGTGCCAGCAGTTACGGCCCCCCCGGGGAGCTGTTTTTT. This codes for CASSYGPPGELFF. The gene calls are TRBV6-5 and TRBJ2-2; D is uncertain. CDR1 and CDR2 from the germline V gene are MNHEY and SVGAGI. The CDR3 is 13 residues long. Deletions cut 2 bases from V and 6 bases from J, with 7 bases between.